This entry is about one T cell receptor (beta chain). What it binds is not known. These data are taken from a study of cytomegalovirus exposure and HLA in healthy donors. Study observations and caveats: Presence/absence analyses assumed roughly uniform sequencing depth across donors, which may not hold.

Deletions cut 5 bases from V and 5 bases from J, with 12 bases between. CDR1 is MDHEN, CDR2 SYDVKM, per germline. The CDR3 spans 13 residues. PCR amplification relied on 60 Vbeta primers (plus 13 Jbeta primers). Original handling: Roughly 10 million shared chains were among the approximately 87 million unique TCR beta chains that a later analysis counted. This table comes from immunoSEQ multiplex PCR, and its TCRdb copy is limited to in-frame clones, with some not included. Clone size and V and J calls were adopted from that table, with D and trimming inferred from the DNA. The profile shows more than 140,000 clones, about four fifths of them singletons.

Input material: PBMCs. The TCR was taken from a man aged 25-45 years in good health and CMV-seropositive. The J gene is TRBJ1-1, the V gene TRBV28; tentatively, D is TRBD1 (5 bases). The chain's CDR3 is CASSPLRVTEAFF. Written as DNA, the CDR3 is TGTGCCAGCAGTCCCCTCAGGGTAACTGAAGCTTTCTTT.